These T cell receptor beta chains were read from a single sample in a study of response to subunit inactivated influenza vaccine. MiXCR, applied by TCRdb to the RT-PCR reads, yields one record per CDR3 protein. The table lists around 200,000 distinct CDR3 sequences, around an eighth of them singletons. The source was CD8+ T cells sorted from PBMCs, collected around 5 days after vaccination. All receptors come from a man aged 50 to 60 who received an inactivated influenza vaccine. The CDR3 runs from the conserved cysteine through the conserved F or W. Fields, in order: J gene, clone size, D gene, V gene, CDR3 DNA, CDR3 protein. D genes are given only for firm matches. Clone sizes are given selectively: once, few, many, or a class where the clone is expanded.

TRBJ1-6	NA	NA	TRBV10-3	TGTGCCATCAGTGTTCAAGGCCCGAATTCACCCCTCCACTTT	CAISVQGPNSPLHF
TRBJ2-1	NA	TRBD2	TRBV10-3	TGTGCCATCAGAGACGGGACTAGCAGCTACAATGAGCAGTTCTTC	CAIRDGTSSYNEQFF
TRBJ2-5	many	NA	TRBV12-3/TRBV12-4	TGTGCCAGCAGTTTTTCGTTACGGGGGCGGGCAGAGACCCAGTACTTC	CASSFSLRGRAETQYF
TRBJ2-1	few	NA	TRBV7-9	TGTGCCAGCAGCTTAGGGACGCCGGGACTTCGGTTCTTC	CASSLGTPGLRFF
TRBJ2-5	few	TRBD1	TRBV5-1	TGCGCCAGCAGCTTAAATTTGGGACAGTACCAAGAGACCCAGTACTTC	CASSLNLGQYQETQYF
TRBJ1-1	NA	NA	TRBV14	TGTGCCAGCAGCCAAGAAGTCCCCGCGGGTAGAGCTTTCTTT	CASSQEVPAGRAFF
TRBJ2-3	few	NA	TRBV6-1	TGTGCCAGCACCCTGGGTGCAGGGGCAGATACGCAGTATTTT	CASTLGAGADTQYF
TRBJ2-5	NA	TRBD2	TRBV28	TGTGCCAGCAGTTCCACCACTAGCGAACAAGAGACCCAGTACTTC	CASSSTTSEQETQYF
TRBJ2-1	few	NA	TRBV6-2/TRBV6-3	TGTGCCAGCAGTTACCATACCCCAAATGAGCAGTTCTTC	CASSYHTPNEQFF
TRBJ2-5	NA	TRBD2	TRBV6-5	TGTGCCAGCAGTTACTCGAAGGTAGCGGGAGTAGAGACCCAGTACTTC	CASSYSKVAGVETQYF
TRBJ1-5	NA	NA	TRBV3-1	TGTGCCAGCAGCGACAGTTATAGCAATCAGCCCCAGCATTTT	CASSDSYSNQPQHF
TRBJ2-7	NA	TRBD1	TRBV19	TGTGCCAGTAGTTCCCGGGACAGGCGGGAGCAGTACTTC	CASSSRDRREQYF
TRBJ2-1	few	TRBD2	TRBV29-1	TGCAGCGCCAACCCCCTAGCGGGACTCCATGAGCAGTTCTTC	CSANPLAGLHEQFF
TRBJ2-2	few	TRBD1	TRBV11-2	TGTGCCAGCAGCCGGACAGGGGGCACCGGGGAGCTGTTTTTT	CASSRTGGTGELFF
TRBJ2-7	few	NA	TRBV4-2	TGTGCCAGCAGCCAGTCCACAGGGTACTCCTACGAGCAGTACTTC	CASSQSTGYSYEQYF
TRBJ1-2	few	TRBD1	TRBV12-5	TGTGCTAGTGGTTTGCTGCAAGGGACAGGAATCTACTATGGCTACACCTTC	CASGLLQGTGIYYGYTF
TRBJ2-7	NA	TRBD2	TRBV2	TGTGCCAGCAGAGTCGGGACTAGCGGGATTTACGAGCAGTACTTC	CASRVGTSGIYEQYF
TRBJ2-1	few	NA	TRBV27	TGTGCCAGCAGTGTCGGAAGTTATGAGCAGTTCTTC	CASSVGSYEQFF
TRBJ2-7	few	TRBD2	TRBV12-3/TRBV12-4	TGTGCCAGCAGTTTAGACCCTCCGGGACTAGCGTTATACGAGCAGTACTTC	CASSLDPPGLALYEQYF
TRBJ1-3	few	NA	TRBV7-8	TGTGCCAGCAGCGGGGGGGATGGGGACACCATATATTTT	CASSGGDGDTIYF
TRBJ2-5	NA	TRBD2	TRBV13	TGTGCCAGCACCCCGGGGGGGGTCCAAGAGACCCAGTACTTC	CASTPGGVQETQYF
TRBJ2-3	NA	TRBD2	TRBV12-3/TRBV12-4	TGTGCCAGCAGTTTGACTAGCGGCTTCACAGATACGCAGTATTTT	CASSLTSGFTDTQYF
TRBJ2-1	NA	TRBD2	TRBV25-1	TGTGCCAGCAGTGAATTAGGACTAGCGACCTACAATGAGCAGTTCTTC	CASSELGLATYNEQFF
TRBJ2-7	many	NA	TRBV12-3/TRBV12-4	TGTGCCAGCAGTTTAGAAGGGTACAACGAGCAGTACTTC	CASSLEGYNEQYF
TRBJ2-2	many	TRBD1	TRBV27	TGTGCCAGCAGTTTCGCCACAGGGGATCACGGGGAGCTGTTTTTT	CASSFATGDHGELFF
TRBJ2-7	few	NA	TRBV4-2	TGTGCCAGCAGCCAAGATGGCGACAGACCCTACGAGCAGTACTTC	CASSQDGDRPYEQYF
TRBJ2-7	few	TRBD1	TRBV6-5	TGTGCCAGCAGTTACTTAGGACAGGGGGCCTACGAGCAGTACTTC	CASSYLGQGAYEQYF
TRBJ2-2	NA	NA	TRBV24-1	TGTGCCACCAGTGATTTGTTCGGAGGGATTCCCGGGGAGCTGTTTTTT	CATSDLFGGIPGELFF
TRBJ2-1	NA	TRBD2	TRBV4-3	TGCGCCAGCAGCCAAGTCTGGGGCAGGGAGGGGTACAATGAGCAGTTCTTC	CASSQVWGREGYNEQFF
TRBJ2-1	NA	TRBD2	TRBV4-2	TGTGCCAGCAGCCACGCACCGGGACTAGCGGACAATGAGCAGTTCTTC	CASSHAPGLADNEQFF
TRBJ2-3	many	NA	TRBV29-1	TGCAGCGTTGAGCAGACAGTCACAGATACGCAGTATTTT	CSVEQTVTDTQYF
TRBJ2-5	NA	TRBD2	TRBV10-3	TGTGCCATCAGTGTTACTAGCGGGTTACAAGAGACCCAGTACTTC	CAISVTSGLQETQYF
TRBJ2-2	many	TRBD1	TRBV24-1	TGTGCCACCAGTGATCCGGGACAGGGGACCGGGGAGCTGTTTTTT	CATSDPGQGTGELFF
TRBJ2-7	few	TRBD1	TRBV24-1	TGTGCCACCAGTGATCGACAGGGTTGGTCCGAGCAGTACTTC	CATSDRQGWSEQYF
TRBJ2-1	NA	TRBD1	TRBV10-2	TGCGCCAGCAGTGAAGTTCTAGGACAGGGGGTTTACAATGAGCAGTTCTTC	CASSEVLGQGVYNEQFF
TRBJ2-5	NA	NA	TRBV7-9	TGTGCCAGCAGCTTAGCGCCCAGACAAGAGACCCAGTACTTC	CASSLAPRQETQYF
TRBJ2-7	NA	NA	TRBV29-1	TGCAGCGTTGGGGGGGCCAACTACGAGCAGTACTTC	CSVGGANYEQYF
TRBJ2-2	many	NA	TRBV28	TGTGCCAGCAGTCCCCCTCCGGGCAGTGCGTCCGGGGAGCTGTTTTTT	CASSPPPGSASGELFF
TRBJ1-6	NA	TRBD1	TRBV28	TGTGCCAGCAGGGGGACAGGGGTAGTTTCACCCCTCCACTTT	CASRGTGVVSPLHF
TRBJ2-1	NA	NA	TRBV20-1	TGCAGTGCCCAATCAGACTGGGGGAATGAGCAGTTCTTC	CSAQSDWGNEQFF
TRBJ2-1	few	TRBD2	TRBV7-9	TGTGCCAGCAGCTTGAGCGGGGCCACCTACAATGAGCAGTTCTTC	CASSLSGATYNEQFF
TRBJ2-1	few	NA	TRBV9	TGTGCCAGCAGCGTAGATATGGCGGGACCCTCGGGTGAGCAGTTCTTC	CASSVDMAGPSGEQFF
TRBJ2-5	NA	TRBD2	TRBV27	TGTGCCAGCAGTTTACGCGGGAGGATGAAAGAGACCCAGTACTTC	CASSLRGRMKETQYF
TRBJ2-5	NA	TRBD1	TRBV27	TGTGCCAGCAGTCCATCCCGGACAGGGTTTCTTGAGACCCAGTACTTC	CASSPSRTGFLETQYF
TRBJ2-3	NA	NA	TRBV19	TGTGCCAGTAGCCCCGGCGGAGGGCGCACAGATACGCAGTATTTT	CASSPGGGRTDTQYF
TRBJ2-1	NA	NA	TRBV7-9	TGTGCCAGCATCTTAGGCGGGGGCCTCTACAATGAGCAGTTCTTC	CASILGGGLYNEQFF
TRBJ2-2	few	TRBD1	TRBV12-3/TRBV12-4	TGTGCCAGCAGTTACGAAGGGACAGGGGGCGGGGAGCTGTTTTTT	CASSYEGTGGGELFF
TRBJ2-7	NA	TRBD1	TRBV4-2	TGTGCCAGCAGCCACCGGGACAGGGGCTCCTACGAGCAGTACTTC	CASSHRDRGSYEQYF
TRBJ2-7	few	TRBD1	TRBV7-9	TGTGCCAGCACTTGGGACAGCTGGTACGAGCAGTACTTC	CASTWDSWYEQYF
TRBJ2-5	NA	NA	TRBV15	TGTGCCACCAGCAGAGGGCACAGGGCCGGCGGTGGAGAGACCCAGTACTTC	CATSRGHRAGGGETQYF
TRBJ2-3	NA	TRBD2	TRBV5-1	TGCGCCAGCAGCTTGACTAGCGGATACCTCACAGATACGCAGTATTTT	CASSLTSGYLTDTQYF
TRBJ2-1	once	NA	TRBV28	TGTGCCAACAGTTTTTCCGGATACAATGAGCAGTTCTTC	CANSFSGYNEQFF
TRBJ1-1	few	NA	TRBV30	TGTGCCTGGAAAGGTTACGGTGAAGCTTTCTTT	CAWKGYGEAFF
TRBJ2-7	few	NA	TRBV3-1	TGTGCCAGCAGCCGGGACGAGCAGTACTTC	CASSRDEQYF
TRBJ1-1	NA	TRBD1	TRBV7-9	TGTGCCAGCAGCCCTCTGGGAGGGGGCGACGAGGCTTTCTTT	CASSPLGGGDEAFF
TRBJ2-3	few	TRBD2	TRBV20-1	TGCAGTGCCATCTACGGGACTAGCGGGGGGAGACGCACAGATACGCAGTATTTT	CSAIYGTSGGRRTDTQYF
TRBJ2-5	NA	NA	TRBV2	TGTGCCAGCAGTGGAAACCAAGAGACCCAGTACTTC	CASSGNQETQYF